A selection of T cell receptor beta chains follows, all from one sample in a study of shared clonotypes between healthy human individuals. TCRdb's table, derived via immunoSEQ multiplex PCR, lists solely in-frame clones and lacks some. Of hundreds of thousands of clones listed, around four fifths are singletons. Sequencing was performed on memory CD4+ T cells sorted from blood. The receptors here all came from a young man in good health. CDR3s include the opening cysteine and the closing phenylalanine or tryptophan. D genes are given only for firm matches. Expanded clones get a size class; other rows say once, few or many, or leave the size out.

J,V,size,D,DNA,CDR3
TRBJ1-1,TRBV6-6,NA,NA,TGTGCCAGCAGATCACGGGGCACTGAAGCTTTCTTT,CASRSRGTEAFF
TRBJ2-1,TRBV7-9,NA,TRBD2,TGTGCCAGCAGCTTGGGATCTGCGGGGGCCTACAATGAGCAGTTCTTC,CASSLGSAGAYNEQFF
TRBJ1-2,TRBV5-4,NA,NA,TGTGCCAGCAGCAAAAGAACTAACTATGGCTACACCTTC,CASSKRTNYGYTF
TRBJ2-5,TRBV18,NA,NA,TGTGCCAGCTCACCACCTAGTAACAGGGAAAAAGAGACCCAGTACTTC,CASSPPSNREKETQYF
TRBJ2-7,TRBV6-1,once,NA,TGTGCCAGCAGCGCCCGGGACCCGTTGTACGAGCAGTACTTC,CASSARDPLYEQYF
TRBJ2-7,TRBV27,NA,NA,TGTGCCAGCAGTTCCCCCTCTGGGCCCTCCTCCTACGAGCAGTACTTC,CASSSPSGPSSYEQYF
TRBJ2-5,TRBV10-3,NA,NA,TGTGCCATCAGTGACAGGGCGAACCAAGAGACCCAGTACTTC,CAISDRANQETQYF
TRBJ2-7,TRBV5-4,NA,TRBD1,TGTGCCAGCAGCCCCCTTAGACAGGGTGAGCAGTACTTC,CASSPLRQGEQYF
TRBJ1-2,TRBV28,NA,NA,TGTGCCAGCAGTTACTCAGGAGGAAACTATGGCTACACCTTC,CASSYSGGNYGYTF
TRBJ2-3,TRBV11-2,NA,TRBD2,TGTGCCAGCAGCTGGCTAGCGGGGGAGGGCGATACGCAGTATTTT,CASSWLAGEGDTQYF
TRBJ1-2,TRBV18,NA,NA,TGTGCCAGCTCACCAGGGGGTAACTATGGCTACACCTTC,CASSPGGNYGYTF
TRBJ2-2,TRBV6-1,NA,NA,TGTGCCAGCGTACAGGGAAAGAACACCGGGGAGCTGTTTTTT,CASVQGKNTGELFF
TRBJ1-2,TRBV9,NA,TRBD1,TGTGCCAGCAGCCCAACCGGGTGGGGGACAGACTATGGCTACACCTTC,CASSPTGWGTDYGYTF
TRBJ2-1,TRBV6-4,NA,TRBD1,TGTGCCAGCAGTGACTCGACAGGGGGCTTTTTTGAGCAGTTCTTC,CASSDSTGGFFEQFF
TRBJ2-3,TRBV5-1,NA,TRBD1,TGCGCCAGCAGCCGGGACAGGGTCGCAGATACGCAGTATTTT,CASSRDRVADTQYF
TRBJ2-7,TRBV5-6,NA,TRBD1,TGTGCCAGCAGCTTTTCAGGGGGTCCCTACGAGCAGTACTTC,CASSFSGGPYEQYF
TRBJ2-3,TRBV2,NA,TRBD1,TGTGCCAGCAGTCCTAGGACAGGAGGCACAGATACGCAGTATTTT,CASSPRTGGTDTQYF
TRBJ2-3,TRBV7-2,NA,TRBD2,TGTGCCAGCAGCTTAGCGGCGGGAGGTACAGATACGCAGTATTTT,CASSLAAGGTDTQYF
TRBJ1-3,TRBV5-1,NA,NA,TGCGCCAGCAGCTTGGATGCTGTCGGAAACACCATATATTTT,CASSLDAVGNTIYF
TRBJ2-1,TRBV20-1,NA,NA,TGCAGTGCTACGGCCGTGGGGAAGAAATTCTTC,CSATAVGKKFF
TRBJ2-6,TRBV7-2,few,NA,TGTGCCAGCAGCGCTGACGGGTGGGCTGGGGCCAACGTCCTGACTTTC,CASSADGWAGANVLTF
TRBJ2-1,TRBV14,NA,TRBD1,TGTGCCAGCAGCCGCGGACCGGGACAGGGGTACAATGAGCAGTTCTTC,CASSRGPGQGYNEQFF
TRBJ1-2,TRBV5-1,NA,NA,TGCGCCAGCAGGACCAATCGAGCTCCGGAGGGGGGCTACACCTTC,CASRTNRAPEGGYTF
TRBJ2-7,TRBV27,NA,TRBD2,TGTGCCAGCAGTAGTCCGGGACTAGCCTCCGAGCAGTACTTC,CASSSPGLASEQYF
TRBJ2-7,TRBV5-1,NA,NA,TGCGCCAGCAGCTTGCCAGGGGTCTACGAGCAGTACTTC,CASSLPGVYEQYF
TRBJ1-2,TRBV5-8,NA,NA,TGTGCCAGCAGCCTGGAGGGCTATGGCTACACCTTC,CASSLEGYGYTF
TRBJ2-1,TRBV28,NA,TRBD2,TGTGCCAGCAGTGCCGCTAGCGGGAGCGACAATGAGCAGTTCTTC,CASSAASGSDNEQFF
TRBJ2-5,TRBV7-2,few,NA,TGTGCCAGCAGCTTATCATTGGGGGAGACCCAGTACTTC,CASSLSLGETQYF
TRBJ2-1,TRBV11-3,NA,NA,TGTGCCAGCAGCTTCGAGGGAATTGAGCAGTTCTTC,CASSFEGIEQFF
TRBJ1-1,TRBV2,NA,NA,TGTGCCAGCAATTGGGACACTGAAGCTTTCTTT,CASNWDTEAFF
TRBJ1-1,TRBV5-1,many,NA,TGCGCCAGCAGCTTGGACGCGGATGAAGCTTTCTTT,CASSLDADEAFF
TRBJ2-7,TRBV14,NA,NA,TGTGCCAGCAGCCAAGGACTTGGAGTAGTAGGCTACGAGCAGTACTTC,CASSQGLGVVGYEQYF
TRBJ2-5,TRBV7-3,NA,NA,TGTGCCAGCAGCGCGAATCACCGACAAGAGACCCAGTACTTC,CASSANHRQETQYF
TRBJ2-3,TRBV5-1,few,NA,TGCGCCAGCAGCATCATCACAGGGCCAGATACGCAGTATTTT,CASSIITGPDTQYF
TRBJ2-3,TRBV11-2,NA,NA,TGTGCCAGCAGCTTAGTCCGGAGGACTGGGAGGTATACGCAGTATTTT,CASSLVRRTGRYTQYF
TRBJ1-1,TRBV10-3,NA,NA,TGTGCCTCGGGGGGCCTGAACACTGAAGCTTTCTTT,CASGGLNTEAFF
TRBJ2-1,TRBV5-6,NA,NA,TGTGCCAGCAGCTTGGATCCCACAGGCAGCTACAATGAGCAGTTCTTC,CASSLDPTGSYNEQFF
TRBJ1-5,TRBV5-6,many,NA,TGTGCCAGCAGCTTGGCTGGGGTAAATCAGCCCCAGCATTTT,CASSLAGVNQPQHF
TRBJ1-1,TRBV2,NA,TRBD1,TGTGCCAGCACCCACCCCCGGACAGGGGGCACTGAAGCTTTCTTT,CASTHPRTGGTEAFF
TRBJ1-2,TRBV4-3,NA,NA,TGCGCCAGCAGCCAAGATATTCGCTATGGCTACACCTTC,CASSQDIRYGYTF
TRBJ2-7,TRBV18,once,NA,TGTGCCAGCTCACCAACTAGGGCAGGGAACTACGAGCAGTACTTC,CASSPTRAGNYEQYF
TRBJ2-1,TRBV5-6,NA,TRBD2,TGTGCCAGCAGCCTAGCGGGAGTATACAATGAGCAGTTCTTC,CASSLAGVYNEQFF
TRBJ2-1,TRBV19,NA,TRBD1,TGTGCCAGTACTCCGGACAGGGTGGAACGGATGAATGAGCAGTTCTTC,CASTPDRVERMNEQFF
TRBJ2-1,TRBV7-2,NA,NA,TGTGCCAGCAGCCCTATTGCGGTCAATGAGCAGTTCTTC,CASSPIAVNEQFF
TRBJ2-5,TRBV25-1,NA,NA,TGTGCCAGCAGTGAATCCCCAGAGACCCAGTACTTC,CASSESPETQYF
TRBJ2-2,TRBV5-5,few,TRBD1,TGTGCCAGCAGCTTGCGACAGGGCTACACCGGGGAGCTGTTTTTT,CASSLRQGYTGELFF
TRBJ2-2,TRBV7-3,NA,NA,TGTGCCAGCAGTCAGGGGAGCAACACCGGGGAGCTGTTTTTT,CASSQGSNTGELFF
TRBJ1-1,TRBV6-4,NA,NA,TGTGCCAGCAGTGCCCAGACTGAAGCTTTCTTT,CASSAQTEAFF
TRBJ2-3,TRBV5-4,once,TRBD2,TGTGCCAGCAGCTCATCAGGACTAGTCAGGAGCACAGATACGCAGTATTTT,CASSSSGLVRSTDTQYF
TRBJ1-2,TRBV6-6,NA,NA,TGTGCCAGCAGTTACTCCTGGGGACTTCCTAACTATGGCTACACCTTC,CASSYSWGLPNYGYTF